A single sample gave rise to the 18 T cell receptor beta chains below, sequenced in a study of cytomegalovirus exposure and HLA in healthy donors. 13 Jbeta primers and 60 Vbeta primers were used for the PCR. Clones were read by immunoSEQ multiplex PCR, and TCRdb kept only the in-frame ones, dropping some. The sample lists around 150,000 clones, 79% seen once, with 6% to 7.5% in the top ten. The sequencing input was PBMCs. These receptors were collected from a man aged 35-49 years in good health and CMV-seropositive.

The gene calls are TRBV13 and TRBJ2-3, with 10 bases fitting TRBD1. The J segment lost 4 bases and the V segment lost 3 bases, leaving 4 bases of the junction unmatched. CDR1 and CDR2 (germline): PRHDT, FYEKMQ (reference sequence). The CDR3 consists of 15 residues. The CDR3 DNA follows: TGTGCCAGCAGCTTCCGGGACAGGGGCTCAGATACGCAGTATTTT. Its translation: CASSFRDRGSDTQYF.

The chain carries TRBV6-1 and TRBJ1-1, with TRBD1 as a possible D gene (6 bases). Germline CDR1 is MNHNS and CDR2 is SASEGT. The CDR3 totals 15 residues. V gave up 6 bases and J gave up 5 bases, with 19 bases separating them. For the CDR3, the DNA is TGTGCCAGCAGATCTGACAGGACGGGTGAGACTGAAGCTTTCTTT. Its translation: CASRSDRTGETEAFF.

This sequence joins TRBV5-5 and TRBJ1-1, with D maybe TRBD1 (5 bases). Germline-derived CDR1 and CDR2 are SGHKS and YYEKEE (reference sequence). The CDR3 is 14 amino acids. Trimming took 1 base from V and 3 from J, leaving 10 bases between them. CDR3 in DNA: TGTGCCAGCAGCTTGAGAGACAGAGACACTGAAGCTTTCTTT. It yields the protein CASSLRDRDTEAFF.

This clone appeared a few times. V is TRBV6-1 and J is TRBJ1-6; D possibly corresponds to TRBD1 (6 bases). The CDR3 contains 14 residues. Trimming pared 7 bases from V and 1 base from J, leaving 8 bases between. In germline, CDR1 is MNHNS, CDR2 SASEGT. In DNA form, the CDR3 reads TGTGCCAGCATCCAGGGGTCCTATAATTCACCCCTCCACTTT. Amino acids: CASIQGSYNSPLHF.

The sample holds a few counts of this clone. V and J are TRBV7-9 and TRBJ2-7; 7 bases line up with TRBD1. CDR1 is SEHNR, CDR2 FQNEAQ, per germline (reference sequence). V was clipped by 5 bases and J by 2 bases; unmatched bases: 9. This CDR3 has 15 residues. This CDR3 is CASSQGTGDTYEQYF. The CDR3 DNA is TGTGCCAGCAGCCAGGGAACAGGGGATACCTACGAGCAGTACTTC.

About this clone itself: One end of the junction does not line up with germline, which may come from a read error. The V gene is TRBV7-9, the J gene TRBJ1-3; D is ambiguous. The CDR3 loop spans 12 amino acids. CDR1 and CDR2 (germline): SEHNR, FQNEAQ (reference sequence). As DNA, the CDR3 is TGTTCCAGCAGCACCGAGGGAAACACCATATATTTT. As protein: CSSSTEGNTIYF.

The chain carries TRBV5-6 and TRBJ1-1; D ambiguous. The germline V gene encodes CDR1 SGHDT and CDR2 YYEEEE. Trimming removed 4 bases from V and 6 bases from J, with 19 bases in between. This CDR3 is built from 15 residues. The CDR3 reads CASSVYSPGVSEAFF. The CDR3 DNA sequence: TGTGCCAGCAGCGTCTATTCCCCGGGTGTCTCTGAAGCTTTCTTT.

This clone was counted between two and nine times. The gene calls are TRBV7-2 and TRBJ2-1; possibly TRBD2 for D (6 bases). This CDR3 contains 11 residues. Germline-derived CDR1 and CDR2 are SGHTA and FQGNSA. Trimming shortened V by 6 bases and J by 9 bases, and 9 bases separated the two germline ends. CDR3 loop: CASSFGSEQFF. CDR3 DNA sequence: TGTGCCAGCAGTTTCGGGAGTGAGCAGTTCTTC.

CDR3 residues: CASSLDQGGITGELFF. The CDR3 DNA reads as TGCGCCAGCAGCTTGGACCAGGGTGGGATTACCGGGGAGCTGTTTTTT. The genes are TRBV5-1 and TRBJ2-2; weak D call: TRBD1 (5 bases). The V and J ends lost 0 bases and 5 bases respectively, with 14 bases between them. Germline CDR1 SGHRS, CDR2 YFSETQ. This CDR3 comprises 16 residues.

This clone was counted once. This chain connects TRBV30 to TRBJ2-7; D not certain. Germline V gives CDR1 GTSNPN, CDR2 SVGIG (reference sequence). The CDR3 covers 15 residues. V lost 0 bases and J 3 bases, leaving 15 bases between the germline ends. This chain's CDR3 is CAWSVGTGVFYEQYF. The CDR3 DNA follows: TGTGCCTGGAGTGTAGGAACCGGAGTGTTCTACGAGCAGTACTTC. The whole variable domain, remainder taken from reference TRBV30 and TRBJ2-7, is SQTIHQWPATLVQPVGSPLSLECTVEGTSNPNLYWYRQAAGRGLQLLFYSVGIGQISSEVPQNLSASRPQDRQFILSSKKLLLSDSGFYLCAWSVGTGVFYEQYFGPGTRLTVT.

The V call is TRBV11-2, the J call TRBJ2-5; D is perhaps TRBD2 (5 bases). The CDR3 length is 13 residues. Germline V lookup: CDR1 SGHAT, CDR2 FQNNGV. V was cut by 0 bases and J by 5 bases, with 7 bases left in between. CDR3 residues: CASSLDGIETQYF. In DNA, the CDR3 is TGTGCCAGCAGCTTAGACGGGATTGAGACCCAGTACTTC.

This chain joins TRBV7-9 and TRBJ2-5; D ambiguous. Germline V gene lookup returns CDR1 SEHNR and CDR2 FQNEAQ (reference sequence). CDR3 length: 11 amino acids. V lost 5 bases, J lost 7 bases, and 8 bases lay in between. The CDR3, as DNA: TGTGCCAGCAGCGTAGGCGCGACCCAGTACTTC. This gives the protein CASSVGATQYF.

This clone has only a few counts. The genes are TRBV15 and TRBJ1-2, with D possibly TRBD1 on 6 matching bases. Germline V gene sequence: CDR1 LNHNV, CDR2 YYDKDF (reference sequence). The CDR3 contains 16 residues. V was shortened by 0 bases and J by 0 bases, with 11 bases between the two germline ends. The CDR3 DNA is TGTGCCACCAGCAGAGATCTCAGGGGAGCTAACTATGGCTACACCTTC. It is translated as CATSRDLRGANYGYTF. The variable domain in full, with the rest retrieved from reference TRBV15 and TRBJ1-2, is DAMVIQNPRYQVTQFGKPVTLSCSQTLNHNVMYWYQQKSSQAPKLLFHYYDKDFNNEADTPDNFQSRRPNTSFCFLDIRSPGLGDTAMYLCATSRDLRGANYGYTFGSGTRLTVV.

The V call is TRBV2, the J call TRBJ1-5, with D hard to call. This CDR3 is built from 14 residues. The V end lost 6 bases, the J end lost 0 bases, and 9 bases lay between the germline ends. Per the germline V gene, CDR1 is SNHLY and CDR2 is FYNNEI. The CDR3 region is CASRTGLSNQPQHF. CDR3 bases: TGTGCCAGCAGGACGGGTCTTAGCAATCAGCCCCAGCATTTT.

The chain employs TRBV10-1 and TRBJ2-5; 7 nucleotides line up with TRBD2. CDR3 size: 15 residues. CDR1 is WNHNN, CDR2 SYGVQD, per germline (reference sequence). With V trimmed by 1 base and J by 1 base, 3 bases remained unmatched. In DNA, the CDR3 is TGCGCCAGCAGTGAGTTGGGAGGGTCCCAAGAGACCCAGTACTTC. Translated, it gives CASSELGGSQETQYF.

The V gene is TRBV7-9, the J gene TRBJ2-7, with 7 bases matching TRBD2. Germline CDR1 and CDR2: SEHNR and FQNEAQ (reference sequence). CDR3 size: 16 residues. V shed 6 bases, J shed 7 bases, and the junction held 18 bases outside the gene matches. Written as DNA, the CDR3 is TGTGCCAGCAGAGAACCCGCGGGGGAAGGTGGGGATGAGCAGTACTTC. Encoded protein: CASREPAGEGGDEQYF.

This chain connects TRBV6-5 to TRBJ2-7; 7 positions agree with TRBD1. Germline loops: CDR1 MNHEY, CDR2 SVGAGI. The CDR3 loop spans 15 amino acids. V lost 6 bases to trimming and J lost 3 bases; unmatched junction nucleotides: 11. CDR3 sequence: CASRPSGDRSYEQYF. The CDR3 region has the DNA TGTGCCAGCAGACCCTCAGGGGACAGAAGCTACGAGCAGTACTTC.

The chain has TRBV5-1 and TRBJ1-2; 8 nucleotides agree with TRBD1. Germline trimming cut 0 bases from V and 4 bases from J; bases unmatched to any gene: 20. Germline V gene data show CDR1 as SGHRS and CDR2 as YFSETQ. This CDR3 has 20 residues. The CDR3, as DNA: TGCGCCAGCAGCTTGGTTAGTCCCCGCCACCAGGGGGCTCCTAGCTATGGCTACACCTTC. It encodes CASSLVSPRHQGAPSYGYTF.